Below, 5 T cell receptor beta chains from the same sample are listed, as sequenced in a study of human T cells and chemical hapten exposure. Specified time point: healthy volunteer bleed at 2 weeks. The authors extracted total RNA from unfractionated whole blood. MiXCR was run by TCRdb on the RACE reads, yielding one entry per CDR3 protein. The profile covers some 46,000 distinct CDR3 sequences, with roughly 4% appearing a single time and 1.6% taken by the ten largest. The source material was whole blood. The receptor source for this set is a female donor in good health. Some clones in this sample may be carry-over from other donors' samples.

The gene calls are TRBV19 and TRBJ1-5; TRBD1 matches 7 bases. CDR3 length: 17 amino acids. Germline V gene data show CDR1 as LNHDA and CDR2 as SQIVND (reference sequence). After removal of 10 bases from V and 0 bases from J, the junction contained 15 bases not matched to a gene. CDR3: CATEGTDLVDSNQPQHF. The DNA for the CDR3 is TGTGCCACGGAAGGGACAGACTTAGTCGATAGCAATCAGCCCCAGCATTTT.

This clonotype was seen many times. Here the CDR3 reads CASSFGLAEYEQYF. The CDR3 DNA sequence: TGTGCCAGCAGCTTCGGACTAGCGGAGTACGAGCAGTACTTC. The chain has TRBV5-8 and TRBJ2-7, with 10 bases lining up with TRBD2. The CDR3 totals 14 residues. Unmatched junction bases numbered 3, after V lost 2 bases and J lost 4 bases. Germline V lookup: CDR1 SGHTS, CDR2 YDEGEE.

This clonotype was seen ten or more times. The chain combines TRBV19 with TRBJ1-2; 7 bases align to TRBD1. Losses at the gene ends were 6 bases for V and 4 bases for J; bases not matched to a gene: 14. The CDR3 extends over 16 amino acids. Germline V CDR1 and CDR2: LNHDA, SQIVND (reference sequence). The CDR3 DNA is TGTGCCAGTAGACTAACCGGGACAGCCACCGTCTATGGCTACACCTTC. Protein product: CASRLTGTATVYGYTF.

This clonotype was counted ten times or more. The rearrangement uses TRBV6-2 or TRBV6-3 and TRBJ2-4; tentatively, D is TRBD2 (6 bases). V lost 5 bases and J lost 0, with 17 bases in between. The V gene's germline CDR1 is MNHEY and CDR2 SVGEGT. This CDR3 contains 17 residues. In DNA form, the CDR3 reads TGTGCCAGCAGTGGGGCCCTAGCGTCCATAGCCAAAAACATTCAGTACTTC. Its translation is CASSGALASIAKNIQYF.

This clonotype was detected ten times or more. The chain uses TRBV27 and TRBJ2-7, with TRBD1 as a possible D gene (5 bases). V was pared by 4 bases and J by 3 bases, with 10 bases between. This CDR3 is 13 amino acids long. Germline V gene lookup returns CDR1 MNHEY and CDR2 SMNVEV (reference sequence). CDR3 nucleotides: TGTGCCAGCAGTTCGGCCGGACACTACGAGCAGTACTTC. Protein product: CASSSAGHYEQYF.